The T cell receptor beta chain described here comes from a study of blood T cell repertoires in COVID-19. Profiled with immunoSEQ multiplex PCR; TCRdb holds only in-frame clones, not every one. Of about 400,000 clones listed, around nine tenths are singletons. Germline CDR1 reads SQVTM; CDR2 reads ANQGSEA. With 3 bases removed from V and 11 bases from J, the gap between germline ends came to 13 bases. The length of the CDR3 is 11 residues. Sequencing was carried out using peripheral blood. This receptor was taken from a woman aged 55-69 years with COVID-19, enrolled during active disease. The rearrangement joins TRBV29-1 to TRBJ1-1; D is uncertain. The CDR3 bases are TGCAGCGTTGATAGGACTGACGGGGCTTTCTTT. Residues: CSVDRTDGAFF.